This T cell receptor beta chain is from a study of T cell responses to AZD1222 COVID-19 vaccine. A note on this clone: Its antigen is undetermined.

Repertoires were generated with immunoSEQ multiplex PCR, while TCRdb's copy carries only in-frame clones and drops some. The table shows about 160,000 clones, with about 90% occurring only once. Study results and limitations: Mostly white British, mostly female donors; authors suggested clonal diversity may be underestimated.

Germline CDR1 SNHLY, CDR2 FYNNEI. Trimming removed 7 bases from V and 7 bases from J, with 13 bases in between. The CDR3 has 13 amino acids. The V call is TRBV2, the J call TRBJ1-4; perhaps TRBD1 as D (5 bases). The clonotype comes from an adult in good health. The material sequenced was peripheral blood, taken on day 0 of AZD1222 vaccination. The CDR3 reads CASTGQTGEKLFF. As DNA, the CDR3 is TGTGCCAGCACAGGGCAGACGGGTGAAAAACTGTTTTTT.